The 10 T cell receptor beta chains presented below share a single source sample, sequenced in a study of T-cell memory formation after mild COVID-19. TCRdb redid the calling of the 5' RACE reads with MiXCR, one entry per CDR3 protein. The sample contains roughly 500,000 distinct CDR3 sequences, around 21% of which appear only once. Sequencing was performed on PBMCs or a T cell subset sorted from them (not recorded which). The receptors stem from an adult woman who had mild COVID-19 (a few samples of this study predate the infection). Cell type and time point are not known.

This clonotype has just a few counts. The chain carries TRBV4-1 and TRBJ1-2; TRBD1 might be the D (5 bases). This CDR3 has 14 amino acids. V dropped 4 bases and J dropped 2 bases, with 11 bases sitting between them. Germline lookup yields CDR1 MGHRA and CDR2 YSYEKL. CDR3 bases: TGCGCCAGCAGCCCGCCCGGGACGAACTATGGCTACACCTTC. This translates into CASSPPGTNYGYTF.

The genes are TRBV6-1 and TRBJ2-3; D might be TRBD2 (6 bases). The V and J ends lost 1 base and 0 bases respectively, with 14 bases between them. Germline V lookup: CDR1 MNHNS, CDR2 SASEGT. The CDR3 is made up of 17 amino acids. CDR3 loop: CASSEESLAKSTDTQYF. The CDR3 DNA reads TGTGCCAGCAGTGAAGAATCTCTAGCGAAGAGCACAGATACGCAGTATTTT.

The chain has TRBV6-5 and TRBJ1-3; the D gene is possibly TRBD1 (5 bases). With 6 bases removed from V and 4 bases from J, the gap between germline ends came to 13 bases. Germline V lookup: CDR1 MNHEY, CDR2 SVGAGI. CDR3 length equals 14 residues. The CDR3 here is CASRDAWGGNTIYF. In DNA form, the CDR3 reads TGTGCCAGCAGGGACGCCTGGGGCGGAAACACCATATATTTT.

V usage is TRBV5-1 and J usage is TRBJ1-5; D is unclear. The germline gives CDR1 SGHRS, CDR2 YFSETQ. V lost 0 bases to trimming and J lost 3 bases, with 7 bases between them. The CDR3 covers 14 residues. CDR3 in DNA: TGCGCCAGCAGCTTGGGAATCGACAATCAGCCCCAGCATTTT. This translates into CASSLGIDNQPQHF.

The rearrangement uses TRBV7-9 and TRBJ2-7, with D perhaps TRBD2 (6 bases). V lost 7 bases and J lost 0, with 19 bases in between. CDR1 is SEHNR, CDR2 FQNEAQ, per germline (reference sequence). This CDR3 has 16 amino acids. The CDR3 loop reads CASTSYGDSSSYEQYF. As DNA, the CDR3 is TGTGCCAGCACCTCCTATGGGGACTCCAGCTCCTACGAGCAGTACTTC.

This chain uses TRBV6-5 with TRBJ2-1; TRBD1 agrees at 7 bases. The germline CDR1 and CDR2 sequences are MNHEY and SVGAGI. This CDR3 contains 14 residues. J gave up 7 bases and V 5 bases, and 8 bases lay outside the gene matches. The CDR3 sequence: CASSEDRVMNEQFF. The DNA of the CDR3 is TGTGCCAGCAGTGAAGACAGGGTCATGAATGAGCAGTTCTTC.

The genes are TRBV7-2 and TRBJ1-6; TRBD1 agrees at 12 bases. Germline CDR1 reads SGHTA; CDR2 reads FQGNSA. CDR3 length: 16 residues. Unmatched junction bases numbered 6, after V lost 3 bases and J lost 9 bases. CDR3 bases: TGTGCCAGCAGCTTTGGGACAGGGGGCGCAGGTTCACCCCTCCACTTT. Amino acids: CASSFGTGGAGSPLHF.

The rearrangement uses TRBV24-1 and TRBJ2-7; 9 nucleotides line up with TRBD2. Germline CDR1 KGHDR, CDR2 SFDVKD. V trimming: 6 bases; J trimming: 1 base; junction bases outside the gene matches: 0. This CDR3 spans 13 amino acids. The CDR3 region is CATSSGGSYEQYF. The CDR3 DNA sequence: TGTGCCACCAGTAGCGGGGGGTCCTACGAGCAGTACTTC.

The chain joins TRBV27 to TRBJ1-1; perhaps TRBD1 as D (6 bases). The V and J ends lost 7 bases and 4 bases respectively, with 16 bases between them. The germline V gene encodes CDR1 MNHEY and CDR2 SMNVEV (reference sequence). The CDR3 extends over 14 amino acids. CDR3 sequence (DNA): TGTGCCAGCATTGCGATGGGGGCAGGCACTGAAGCTTTCTTT. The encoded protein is CASIAMGAGTEAFF.

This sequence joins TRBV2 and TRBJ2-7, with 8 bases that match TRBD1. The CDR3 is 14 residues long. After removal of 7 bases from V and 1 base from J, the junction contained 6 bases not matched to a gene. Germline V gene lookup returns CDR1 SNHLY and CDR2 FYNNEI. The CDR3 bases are TGTGCCAGCAATCGTAGACAGGGGTCCTACGAGCAGTACTTC. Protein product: CASNRRQGSYEQYF.